This TCR beta chain appears in the sequencing data of a study of blood T cell repertoires in COVID-19. Study summary: The cDNA or gDNA used as material had been derived from T cells, B-cell-depleted T cells, or PBMCs.

Individuals aged roughly 18 to 95 years were recruited from roughly 23 US areas. Participants' own reports of clinical history determined their cohort assignment. The CDR3 covers 13 residues. CDR1 and CDR2 (germline): SNHLY, FYNNEI. Trimming removed 3 bases at V and 3 bases at J, with 8 bases between. Here immunoSEQ multiplex PCR was the method, and the copy in TCRdb shows in-frame clones only, minus some. In the table there are about 220,000 clones, roughly 89% of which are singletons. Sequencing was carried out using PBMCs or T cells enriched from blood (not recorded which). The rearrangement links TRBV2 to TRBJ1-1; D is ambiguous. This TCR came from a woman aged 25 to 39 with acute COVID-19. CDR3 amino acids: CASSDEEYTEAFF. As DNA, the CDR3 is TGTGCCAGCAGTGATGAGGAATACACTGAAGCTTTCTTT.